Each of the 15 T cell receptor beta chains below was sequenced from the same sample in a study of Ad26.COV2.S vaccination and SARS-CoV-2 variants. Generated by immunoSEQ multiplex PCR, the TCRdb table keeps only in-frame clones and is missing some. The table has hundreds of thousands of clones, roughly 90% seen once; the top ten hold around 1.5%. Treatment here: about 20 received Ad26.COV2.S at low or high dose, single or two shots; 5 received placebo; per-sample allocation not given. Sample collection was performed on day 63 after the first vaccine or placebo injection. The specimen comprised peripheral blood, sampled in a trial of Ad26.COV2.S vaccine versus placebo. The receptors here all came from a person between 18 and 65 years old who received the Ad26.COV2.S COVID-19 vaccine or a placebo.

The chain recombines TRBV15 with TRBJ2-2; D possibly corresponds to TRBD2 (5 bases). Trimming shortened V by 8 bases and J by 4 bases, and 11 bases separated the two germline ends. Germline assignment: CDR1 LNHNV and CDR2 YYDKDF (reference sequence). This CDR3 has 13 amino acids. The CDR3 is CATRGWSTGELFF. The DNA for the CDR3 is TGTGCCACCCGAGGGTGGAGCACCGGGGAGCTGTTTTTT.

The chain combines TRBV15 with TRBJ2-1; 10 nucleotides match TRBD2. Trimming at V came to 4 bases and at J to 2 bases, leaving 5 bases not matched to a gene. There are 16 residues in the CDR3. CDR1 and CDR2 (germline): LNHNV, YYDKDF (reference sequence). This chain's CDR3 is CATSITGTSAYNEQFF. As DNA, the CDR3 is TGTGCCACCAGCATCACCGGGACTAGCGCCTACAATGAGCAGTTCTTC.

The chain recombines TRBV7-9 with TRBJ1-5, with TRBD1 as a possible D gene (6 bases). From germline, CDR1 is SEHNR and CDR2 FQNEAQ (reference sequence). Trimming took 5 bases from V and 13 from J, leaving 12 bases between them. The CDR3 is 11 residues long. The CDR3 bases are TGTGCCAGCAGCGCGGGGGGCAGACAGCATTTT. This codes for CASSAGGRQHF.

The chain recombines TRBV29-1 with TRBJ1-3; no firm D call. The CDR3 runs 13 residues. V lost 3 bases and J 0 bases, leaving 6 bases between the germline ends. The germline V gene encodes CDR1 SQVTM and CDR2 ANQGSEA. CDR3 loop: CSVDVDSGNTIYF. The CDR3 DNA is TGCAGCGTTGATGTCGACTCTGGAAACACCATATATTTT.

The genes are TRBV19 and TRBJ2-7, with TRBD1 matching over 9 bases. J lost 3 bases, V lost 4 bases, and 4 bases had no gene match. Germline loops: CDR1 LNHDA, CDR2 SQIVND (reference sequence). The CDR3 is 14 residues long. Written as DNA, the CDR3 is TGTGCCAGTAGTAACACAGGGGGCGGCTACGAGCAGTACTTC. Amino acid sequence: CASSNTGGGYEQYF.

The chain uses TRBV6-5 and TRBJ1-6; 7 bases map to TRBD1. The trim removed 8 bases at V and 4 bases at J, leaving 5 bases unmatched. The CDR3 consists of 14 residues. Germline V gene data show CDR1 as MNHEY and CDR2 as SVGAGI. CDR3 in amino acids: CASGRDSYNSPLHF. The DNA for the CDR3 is TGTGCCAGCGGGAGGGACAGTTATAATTCACCCCTCCACTTT.

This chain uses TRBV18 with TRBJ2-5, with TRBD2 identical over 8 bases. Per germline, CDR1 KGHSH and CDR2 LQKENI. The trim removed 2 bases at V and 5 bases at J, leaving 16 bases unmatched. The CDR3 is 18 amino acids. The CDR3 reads CASSPGASGLLGSETQYF. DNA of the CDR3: TGTGCCAGCTCACCAGGGGCTAGCGGGCTCCTCGGATCGGAGACCCAGTACTTC.

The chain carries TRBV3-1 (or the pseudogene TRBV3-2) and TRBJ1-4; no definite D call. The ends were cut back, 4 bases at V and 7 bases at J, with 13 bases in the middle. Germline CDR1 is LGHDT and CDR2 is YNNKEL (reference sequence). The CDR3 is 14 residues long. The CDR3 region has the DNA TGTGCCAGCAGCCTCCTCGCCCGTGCTGAAAAACTGTTTTTT. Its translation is CASSLLARAEKLFF.

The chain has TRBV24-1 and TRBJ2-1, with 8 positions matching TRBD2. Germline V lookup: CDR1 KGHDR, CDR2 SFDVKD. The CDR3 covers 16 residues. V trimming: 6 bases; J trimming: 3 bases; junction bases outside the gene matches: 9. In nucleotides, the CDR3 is TGTGCCACCAGTCCTACTACGACTAGCGACTACAATGAGCAGTTCTTC. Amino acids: CATSPTTTSDYNEQFF.

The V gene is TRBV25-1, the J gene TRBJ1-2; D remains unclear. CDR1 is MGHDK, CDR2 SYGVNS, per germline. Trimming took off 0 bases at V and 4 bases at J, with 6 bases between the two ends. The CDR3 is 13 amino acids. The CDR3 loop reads CASSEYWGYGYTF. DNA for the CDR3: TGTGCCAGCAGTGAATATTGGGGCTATGGCTACACCTTC.

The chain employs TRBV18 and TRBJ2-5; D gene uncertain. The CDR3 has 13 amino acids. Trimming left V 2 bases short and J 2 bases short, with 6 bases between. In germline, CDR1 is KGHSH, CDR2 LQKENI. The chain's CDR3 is CASSPKGQETQYF. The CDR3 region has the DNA TGTGCCAGCTCACCAAAGGGTCAAGAGACCCAGTACTTC.

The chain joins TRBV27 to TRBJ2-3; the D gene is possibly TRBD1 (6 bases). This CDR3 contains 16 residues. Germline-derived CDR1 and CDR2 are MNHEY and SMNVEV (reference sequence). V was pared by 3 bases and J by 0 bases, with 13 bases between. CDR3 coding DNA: TGTGCCAGCAGTTTCCTCTCGACAGGAAGCACAGATACGCAGTATTTT. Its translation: CASSFLSTGSTDTQYF.

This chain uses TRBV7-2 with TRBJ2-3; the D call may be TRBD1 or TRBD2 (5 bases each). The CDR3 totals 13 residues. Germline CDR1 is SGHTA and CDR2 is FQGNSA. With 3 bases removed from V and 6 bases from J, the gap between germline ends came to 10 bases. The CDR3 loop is CASSFGWGDTQYF. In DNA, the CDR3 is TGTGCCAGCAGCTTCGGGTGGGGGGATACGCAGTATTTT.

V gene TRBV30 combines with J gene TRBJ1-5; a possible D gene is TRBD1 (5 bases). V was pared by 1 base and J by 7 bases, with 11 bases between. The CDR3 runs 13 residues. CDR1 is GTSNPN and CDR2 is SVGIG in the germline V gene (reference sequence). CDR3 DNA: TGTGCCTGGAGTGGGGGGTTGGGGCAGCCCCAGCATTTT. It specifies CAWSGGLGQPQHF.

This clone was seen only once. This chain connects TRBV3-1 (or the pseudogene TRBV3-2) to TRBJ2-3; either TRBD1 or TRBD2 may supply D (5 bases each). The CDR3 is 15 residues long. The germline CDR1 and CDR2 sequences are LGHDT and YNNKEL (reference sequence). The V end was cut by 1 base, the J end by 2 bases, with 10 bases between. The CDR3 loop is CASSQVRGPTDTQYF. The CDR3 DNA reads TGTGCCAGCAGCCAAGTGAGGGGCCCCACAGATACGCAGTATTTT.